The T cell receptor beta chain described here comes from a study of T cells in lung cancer brain metastases (dated by TCRdb to 2016 to 2019). Study-level background: About 85% of the roughly 20 patients had a history of tobacco use, with a median of approximately 36 pack-years. Eighteen of the 20 patients received no interval therapy between primary and metastasis resection. The primary and brain metastasis specimens were acquired a median of around 11 months apart. The study compared TCR beta CDR3 repertoires of fully resected primary non-small cell lung cancers with those of paired brain metastases. The cohort included about 20 patients who provided 40 or so specimens, with each patient contributing one primary lung lesion and one brain metastasis. Of the patients, around 12 were female and about 9 were male, and their median age at first diagnosis was around 57 years. An average DNA integrity number of roughly 4 was found in both primary and metastatic specimens, and no significant difference was detected between sites.

A note on this clone: Its antigen is still unknown. The sample holds no much larger clone one base away, and base qualities are not on file.

Points the paper makes about the study in general: It was not possible to control for the effects of preoperative corticosteroids on T cell infiltration in brain metastases. Compared with their paired primaries, brain metastases had significantly fewer unique productive clones (median 1540 versus 4551). In brain metastases, the ten most abundant clones accounted for a significantly larger fraction of the repertoire than in primaries, a finding that suggests clonal expansion. Most clones were lesion-specific, with limited overlap between paired lesions (mean Morisita index approximately 0.21). DNA fragmentation in FFPE samples may have prevented retrieval of the complete infiltrating T cell repertoire.

Patients had resection for either synchronous oligometastatic disease or delayed recurrence of a solitary brain metastasis. Patients with a history of multiple malignancies were excluded so that cancers other than NSCLC would not be included. Tumor areas were macrodissected from five or six deparaffinized 10 um unstained sections guided by marked H&E slides. All specimens were formalin-fixed and paraffin-embedded (FFPE). The AllPrep DNA/RNA FFPE Kit was used to extract genomic DNA. Each sample received between about 2 and 5 ug of genomic DNA as input, and paired samples received equal DNA input. TCR beta libraries were built with the immunoSEQ hsTCRbeta Kit using multiplexed V and J gene primers in two PCR steps. The pooled libraries, together with positive and negative controls, were sequenced on an Illumina MiSeq running a 100-cycle paired-end protocol. On the study's bioinformatics: Raw data were processed by the immunoSEQ vendor into normalized, annotated TCR beta repertoire reports. Richness was defined as unique clones by nucleotide sequence, and total richness was extrapolated with the iChao1 and Efron-Thisted estimators. Paired lesions were characterized and compared using Pielou's evenness, Simpson's index, top-ten clone proportional abundance, and the Morisita overlap index. This is the immuneACCESS table as TCRdb keeps it, with only in-frame sequences that have V and J called. A part of the clones is gone; compared with another copy, unresolved V genes explain less than half, and the rest is unexplained. Clone size and V and J calls were adopted from that table, with D and trimming inferred from the DNA. The sample includes 5,000 to 6,500 clones, with more than 85% observed a single time. Roughly 4% of the sample is in the top ten clones.

Sequencing was done on a sample of tumor tissue from the primary lung tumor. What this sample's cell subset or site label stands for: primary lung cancer lesion. The source of this sequence is a man in his 70s with non-small cell lung cancer.

The CDR3 region reads CSVQLVPSGNTIYF. The DNA sequence is TGCAGCGTTCAGTTAGTCCCCTCTGGAAACACCATATATTTT. The chain links TRBV29-1 with TRBJ1-3, with no confidently assigned D gene. The germline V gene gives CDR1 as SQVTM and CDR2 as ANQGSEA. The CDR3 starts with the cysteine, ends with the phenylalanine, and has 14 residues. Only the CDR3 region is kept as DNA, spanning 42 bases read in frame from base 1. Between the V and J ends, shortened by 5 bases and 0 bases respectively, the junction contains 11 bases.